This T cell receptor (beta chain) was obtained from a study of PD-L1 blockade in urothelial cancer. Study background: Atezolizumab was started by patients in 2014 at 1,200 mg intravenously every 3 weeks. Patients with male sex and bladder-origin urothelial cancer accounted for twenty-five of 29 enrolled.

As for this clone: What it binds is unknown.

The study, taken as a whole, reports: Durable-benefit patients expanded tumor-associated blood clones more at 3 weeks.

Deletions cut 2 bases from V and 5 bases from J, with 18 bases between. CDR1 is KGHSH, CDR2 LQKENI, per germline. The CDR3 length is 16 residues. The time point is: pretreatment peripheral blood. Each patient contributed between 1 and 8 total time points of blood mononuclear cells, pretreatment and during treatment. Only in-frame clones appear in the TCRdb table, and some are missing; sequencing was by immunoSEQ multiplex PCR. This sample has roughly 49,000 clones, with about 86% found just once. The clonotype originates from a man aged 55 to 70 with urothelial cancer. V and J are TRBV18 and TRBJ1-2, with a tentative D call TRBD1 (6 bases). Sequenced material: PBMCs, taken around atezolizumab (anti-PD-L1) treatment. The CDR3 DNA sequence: TGTGCCAGCTCACCAGAGGAGACAGGAAGGCAGTATGGCTACACCTTC. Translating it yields CASSPEETGRQYGYTF. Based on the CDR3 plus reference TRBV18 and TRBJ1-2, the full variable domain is NAGVMQNPRHLVRRRGQEARLRCSPMKGHSHVYWYRQLPEEGLKFMVYLQKENIIDESGMPKERFSAEFPKEGPSILRIQQVVRGDSAAYFCASSPEETGRQYGYTFGSGTRLTVV.